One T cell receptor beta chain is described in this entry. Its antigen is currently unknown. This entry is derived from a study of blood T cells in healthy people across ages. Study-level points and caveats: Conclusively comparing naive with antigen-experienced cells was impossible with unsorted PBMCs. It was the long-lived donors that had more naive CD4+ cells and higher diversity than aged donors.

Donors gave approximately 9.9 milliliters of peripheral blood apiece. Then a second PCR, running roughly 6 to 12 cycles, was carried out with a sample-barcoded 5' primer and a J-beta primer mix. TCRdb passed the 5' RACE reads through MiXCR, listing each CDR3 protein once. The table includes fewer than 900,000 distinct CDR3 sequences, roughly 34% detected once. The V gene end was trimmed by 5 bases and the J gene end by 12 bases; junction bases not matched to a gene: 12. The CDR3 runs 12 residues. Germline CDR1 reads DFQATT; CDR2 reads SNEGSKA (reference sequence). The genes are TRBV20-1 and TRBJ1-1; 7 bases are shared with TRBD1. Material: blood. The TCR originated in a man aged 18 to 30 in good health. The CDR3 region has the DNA TGCAGTGCTGGACCGGGACAGTATCGGTCTTTCTTT. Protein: CSAGPGQYRSFF.